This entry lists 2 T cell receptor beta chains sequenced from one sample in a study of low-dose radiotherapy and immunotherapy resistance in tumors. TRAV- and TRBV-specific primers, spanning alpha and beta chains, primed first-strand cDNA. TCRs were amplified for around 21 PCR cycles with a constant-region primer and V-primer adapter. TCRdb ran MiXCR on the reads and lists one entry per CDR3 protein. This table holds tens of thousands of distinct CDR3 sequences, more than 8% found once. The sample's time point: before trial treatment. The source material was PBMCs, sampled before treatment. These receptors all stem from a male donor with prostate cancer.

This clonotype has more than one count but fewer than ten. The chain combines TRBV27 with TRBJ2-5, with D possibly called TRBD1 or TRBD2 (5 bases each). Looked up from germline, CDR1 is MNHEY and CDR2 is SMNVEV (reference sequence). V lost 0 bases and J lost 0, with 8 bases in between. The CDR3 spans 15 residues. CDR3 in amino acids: CASSLSGEYQETQYF. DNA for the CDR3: TGTGCCAGCAGTTTATCGGGGGAGTACCAAGAGACCCAGTACTTC.

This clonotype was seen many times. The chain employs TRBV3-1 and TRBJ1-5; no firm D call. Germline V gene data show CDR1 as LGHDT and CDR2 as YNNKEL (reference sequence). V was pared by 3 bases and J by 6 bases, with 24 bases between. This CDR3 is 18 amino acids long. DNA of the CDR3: TGTGCCAGCAGCCATGCCTCCGGCCGTGGCAGAGGCAGTCAGCCCCAGCATTTT. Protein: CASSHASGRGRGSQPQHF.